A selection of T cell receptor beta chains follows, all from one sample in a study of sequential checkpoint blockade in melanoma. Only in-frame clones appear in the TCRdb table, and some are missing; sequencing was by immunoSEQ multiplex PCR. The data hold fewer than 35,000 clones, with around 88% observed a single time. The specimen comprised CD8+ T cells sorted from blood (inferred from file names), sampled from a patient given nivolumab and ipilimumab in sequence. Receptor source: a human donor with melanoma. CDR3s leave out the opening cysteine and the closing phenylalanine or tryptophan. Only some rows state a clone size, as once, few, many or a class for expanded clones.

V	size	CDR3
TRBV4-1	NA	ASSQAGFYEQY
TRBV4-3	NA	ASSQGAGLRSYEQY
TRBV11-2	once	ASSGGTGVSGANVLT
TRBV27	NA	ASSAGTGEPYEQY
TRBV5-4	NA	ASSLRLAGRGDTQY
TRBV2	NA	ASSGREAYEQY
TRBV12-5	NA	ASVATEGVDEAF
TRBV28	NA	ASSFLSSYEQY
TRBV4-1	NA	ASSQLQGNYGYT
TRBV11-2	NA	ASSTGLAGGLGELF
TRBV5-1	NA	ASSLEGQPLGLAGNLEQY